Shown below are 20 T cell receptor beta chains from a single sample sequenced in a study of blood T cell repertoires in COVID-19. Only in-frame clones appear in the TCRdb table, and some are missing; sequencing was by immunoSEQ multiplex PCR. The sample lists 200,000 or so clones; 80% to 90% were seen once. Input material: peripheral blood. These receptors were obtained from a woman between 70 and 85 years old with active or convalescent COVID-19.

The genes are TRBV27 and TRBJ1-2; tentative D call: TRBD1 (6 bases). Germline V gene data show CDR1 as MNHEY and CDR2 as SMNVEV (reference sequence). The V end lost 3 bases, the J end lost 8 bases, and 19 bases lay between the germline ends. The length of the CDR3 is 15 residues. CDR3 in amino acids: CASSLLRGGARGYTF. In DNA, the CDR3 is TGTGCCAGCAGTTTGTTAAGGGGGGGGGCAAGGGGCTACACCTTC.

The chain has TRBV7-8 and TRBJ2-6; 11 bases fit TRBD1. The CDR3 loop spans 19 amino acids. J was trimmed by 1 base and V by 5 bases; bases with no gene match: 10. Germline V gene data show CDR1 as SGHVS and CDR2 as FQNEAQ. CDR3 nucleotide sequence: TGTGCCAGCAGCCGAATGCGGACAGGGGGCCTTTCTGGGGCCAACGTCCTGACTTTC. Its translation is CASSRMRTGGLSGANVLTF.

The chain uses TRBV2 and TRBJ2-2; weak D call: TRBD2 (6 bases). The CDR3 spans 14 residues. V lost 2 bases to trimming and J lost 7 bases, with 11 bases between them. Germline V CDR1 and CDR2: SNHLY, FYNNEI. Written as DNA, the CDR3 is TGTGCCAGCAGTGAAAAGGAGGGCAACGGGGAGCTGTTTTTT. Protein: CASSEKEGNGELFF.

This chain's CDR3 is CASSTAGTGAEQYF. CDR3 nucleotide sequence: TGTGCCAGCAGCACCGCCGGGACAGGGGCCGAGCAGTACTTC. This chain connects TRBV11-2 to TRBJ2-7; 10 bases line up with TRBD1. Trimming removed 5 bases from V and 6 bases from J; junction bases left unmatched: 7. The CDR3 runs to 14 residues. The germline V gene encodes CDR1 SGHAT and CDR2 FQNNGV.

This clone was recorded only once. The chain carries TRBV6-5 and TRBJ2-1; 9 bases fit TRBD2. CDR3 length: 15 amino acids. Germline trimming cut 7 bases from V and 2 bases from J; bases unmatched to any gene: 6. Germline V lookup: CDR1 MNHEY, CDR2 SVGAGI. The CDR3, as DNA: TGTGCCAGCACCCGAGGCGGGAGGGCCTACAATGAGCAGTTCTTC. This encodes CASTRGGRAYNEQFF.

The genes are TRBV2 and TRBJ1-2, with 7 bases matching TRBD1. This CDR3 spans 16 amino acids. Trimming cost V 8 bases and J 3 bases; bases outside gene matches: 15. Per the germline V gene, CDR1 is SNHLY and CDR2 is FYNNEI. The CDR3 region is CASGALITGDHYGYTF. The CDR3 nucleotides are TGTGCCAGCGGTGCCCTCATTACAGGGGATCACTATGGCTACACCTTC.

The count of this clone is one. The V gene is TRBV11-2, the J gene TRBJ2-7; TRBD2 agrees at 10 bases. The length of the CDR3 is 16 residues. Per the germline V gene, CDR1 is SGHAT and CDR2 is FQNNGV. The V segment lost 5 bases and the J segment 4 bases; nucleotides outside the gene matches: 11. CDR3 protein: CASSVGPSGGLYEQYF. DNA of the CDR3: TGTGCCAGCAGCGTGGGGCCTAGCGGGGGTCTATACGAGCAGTACTTC.

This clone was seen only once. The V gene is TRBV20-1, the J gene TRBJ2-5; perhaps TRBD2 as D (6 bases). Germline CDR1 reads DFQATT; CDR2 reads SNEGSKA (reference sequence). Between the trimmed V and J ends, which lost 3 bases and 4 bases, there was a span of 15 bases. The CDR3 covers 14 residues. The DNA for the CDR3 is TGCAGTGCTAGTCATCCGGACTACGGAGAGACCCAGTACTTC. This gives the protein CSASHPDYGETQYF.

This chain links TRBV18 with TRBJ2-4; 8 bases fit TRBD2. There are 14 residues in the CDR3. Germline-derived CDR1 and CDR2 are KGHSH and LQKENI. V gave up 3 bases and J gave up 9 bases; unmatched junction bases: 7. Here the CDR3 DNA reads TGTGCCAGCTCACCGCTGGGTCGGGAGGGCATTCAGTACTTC. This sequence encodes CASSPLGREGIQYF.

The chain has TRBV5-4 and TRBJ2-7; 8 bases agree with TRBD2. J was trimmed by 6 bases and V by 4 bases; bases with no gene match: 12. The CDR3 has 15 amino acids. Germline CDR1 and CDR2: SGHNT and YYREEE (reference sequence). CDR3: CASSDLRAGVVEQYF. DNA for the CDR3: TGTGCCAGCAGCGACCTTAGAGCGGGAGTGGTCGAGCAGTACTTC.

CDR3 in amino acids: CASSIGTASNQPQHF. The CDR3 DNA sequence: TGTGCCAGTAGTATAGGGACAGCTAGCAATCAGCCCCAGCATTTT. This chain uses TRBV19 with TRBJ1-5; possibly TRBD1 for D (6 bases). The CDR3 runs 15 residues. Trimming left V 1 base short and J 0 bases short, with 7 bases between. CDR1 is LNHDA and CDR2 is SQIVND in the germline V gene (reference sequence). The whole variable domain, remainder taken from reference TRBV19 and TRBJ1-5, is DGGITQSPKYLFRKEGQNVTLSCEQNLNHDAMYWYRQDPGQGLRLIYYSQIVNDFQKGDIAEGYSVSREKKESFPLTVTSAQKNPTAFYLCASSIGTASNQPQHFGDGTRLSIL.

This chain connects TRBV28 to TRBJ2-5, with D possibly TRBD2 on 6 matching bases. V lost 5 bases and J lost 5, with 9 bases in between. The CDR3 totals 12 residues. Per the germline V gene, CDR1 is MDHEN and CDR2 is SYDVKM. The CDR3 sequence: CASSTGLETQYF. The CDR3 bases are TGTGCCAGCAGTACGGGACTTGAGACCCAGTACTTC.

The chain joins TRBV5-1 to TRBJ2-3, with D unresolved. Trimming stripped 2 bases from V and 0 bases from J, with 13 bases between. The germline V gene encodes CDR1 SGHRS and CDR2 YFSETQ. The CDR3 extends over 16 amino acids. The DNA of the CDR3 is TGCGCCAGCAGCTTCCGGGTCGATCATAGCACAGATACGCAGTATTTT. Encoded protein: CASSFRVDHSTDTQYF.

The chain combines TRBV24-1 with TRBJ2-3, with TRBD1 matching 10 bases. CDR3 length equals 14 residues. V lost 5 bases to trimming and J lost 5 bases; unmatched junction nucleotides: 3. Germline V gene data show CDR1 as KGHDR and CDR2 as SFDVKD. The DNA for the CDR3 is TGTGCCACCAGTGGGACAGGGGGGGGAGATACGCAGTATTTT. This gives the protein CATSGTGGGDTQYF.

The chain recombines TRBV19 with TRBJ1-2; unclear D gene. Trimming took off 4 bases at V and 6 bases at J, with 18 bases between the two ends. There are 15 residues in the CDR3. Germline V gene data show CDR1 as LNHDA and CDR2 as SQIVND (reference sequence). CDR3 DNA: TGTGCCAGTAGTAGCCATCCGGGATGGGTCCATGGCTACACCTTC. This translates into CASSSHPGWVHGYTF.

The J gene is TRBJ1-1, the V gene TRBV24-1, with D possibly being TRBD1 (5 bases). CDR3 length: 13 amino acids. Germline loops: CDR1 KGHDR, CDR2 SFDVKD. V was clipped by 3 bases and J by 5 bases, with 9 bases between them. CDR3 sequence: CATSDQGGTEAFF. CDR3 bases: TGTGCCACCAGTGATCAGGGTGGTACTGAAGCTTTCTTT.

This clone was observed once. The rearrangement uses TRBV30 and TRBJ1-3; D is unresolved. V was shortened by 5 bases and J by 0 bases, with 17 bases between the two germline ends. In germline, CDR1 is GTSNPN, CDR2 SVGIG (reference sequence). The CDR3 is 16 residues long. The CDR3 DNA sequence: TGTGCCTGGGGGCCCCCTCAGGCGTCCTCTGGAAACACCATATATTTT. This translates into CAWGPPQASSGNTIYF.

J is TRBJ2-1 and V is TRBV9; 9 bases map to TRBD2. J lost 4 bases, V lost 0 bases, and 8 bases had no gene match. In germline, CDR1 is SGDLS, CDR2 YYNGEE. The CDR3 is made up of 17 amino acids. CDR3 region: CASSVALATSGYNEQFF. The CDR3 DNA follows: TGTGCCAGCAGCGTAGCTCTCGCGACTAGCGGATACAATGAGCAGTTCTTC.

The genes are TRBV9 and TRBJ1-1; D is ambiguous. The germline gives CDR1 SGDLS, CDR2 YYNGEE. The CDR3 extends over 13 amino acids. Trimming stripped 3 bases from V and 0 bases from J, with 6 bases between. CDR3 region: CASSAFLNTEAFF. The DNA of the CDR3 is TGTGCCAGCAGCGCCTTTTTGAACACTGAAGCTTTCTTT. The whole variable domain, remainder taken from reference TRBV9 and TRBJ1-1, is DSGVTQTPKHLITATGQRVTLRCSPRSGDLSVYWYQQSLDQGLQFLIQYYNGEERAKGNILERFSAQQFPDLHSELNLSSLELGDSALYFCASSAFLNTEAFFGQGTRLTVV.

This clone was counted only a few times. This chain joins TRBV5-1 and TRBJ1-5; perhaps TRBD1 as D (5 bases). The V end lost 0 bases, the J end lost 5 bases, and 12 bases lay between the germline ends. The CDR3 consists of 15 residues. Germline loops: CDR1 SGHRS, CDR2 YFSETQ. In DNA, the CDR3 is TGCGCCAGCAGCTTGGCGGGGGGAACCTATCAGCCCCAGCATTTT. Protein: CASSLAGGTYQPQHF.